The 30 T cell receptor beta chains presented below share a single source sample, sequenced in a study of post-analysis software for immune sequencing data. The study, taken as a whole, reports: The study found TRBV5-6, TRBV5-1 and TRBV20-1 among 5 or 6 TRBV segments more frequent in patients than controls.

TCR beta libraries were prepared from cDNA with unique molecular identifiers. A single record per CDR3 protein comes from TCRdb applying MiXCR to the PCR reads. Counted here are approximately 400,000 distinct CDR3 sequences, less than 40% occurring once; the ten biggest clones make up over 10%. Their specific antigens are unknown. The sample consisted of blood. Receptor source: a girl aged 10 to 17 with multiple sclerosis.

This chain links TRBV11-2 with TRBJ2-5; 7 bases align to TRBD1. This CDR3 comprises 13 residues. CDR1 SGHAT and CDR2 FQNNGV come from the germline V gene. V trimming: 3 bases; J trimming: 3 bases; junction bases outside the gene matches: 1. This CDR3 is CASSFGTEETQYF. The DNA for the CDR3 is TGTGCCAGCAGCTTCGGGACAGAAGAGACCCAGTACTTC.

This clonotype has only a few counts. This rearrangement joins TRBV7-8 to TRBJ2-7, with 8 nucleotides matching TRBD2. CDR3 size: 15 residues. Germline V lookup: CDR1 SGHVS, CDR2 FQNEAQ. Trimming took 4 bases from V and 7 from J; bases not matched to a gene: 12. The CDR3 DNA follows: TGTGCCAGCAGCTCCAGAGGACTAGCTCTGTTTGAGCAGTACTTC. It codes for CASSSRGLALFEQYF.

The chain joins TRBV6-6 to TRBJ1-6; TRBD1 aligns across 7 bases. The CDR3 consists of 16 residues. The germline CDR1 and CDR2 sequences are MNHNY and SVGAGI (reference sequence). The junction had 5 bases not matched to a gene; V was cut back by 2 bases and J by 4 bases. CDR3 region: CASSYEGAAYNSPLHF. The CDR3 bases are TGTGCCAGCAGTTACGAGGGGGCCGCTTATAATTCACCCCTCCACTTT.

This clonotype turned up a few times. This CDR3 is CASSPKGETQYF. The CDR3 region has the DNA TGTGCCAGCAGCCCTAAAGGGGAGACCCAGTACTTC. J is TRBJ2-7 and V is TRBV7-2; no reliable D call. The DNA end is more similar to TRBJ2-5, so the J call may be wrong. CDR1 is SGHTA and CDR2 is FQGNSA in the germline V gene. The CDR3 extends over 12 amino acids.

J is TRBJ2-3 and V is TRBV6-1, with TRBD2 matching over 7 bases. This CDR3 region has 16 residues. Germline lookup yields CDR1 MNHNS and CDR2 SASEGT. The junction had 7 bases not matched to a gene; V was cut back by 4 bases and J by 0 bases. CDR3 nucleotides: TGTGCCAGCAGTGGCCCCAGCGGGACTAGCACAGATACGCAGTATTTT. It is translated as CASSGPSGTSTDTQYF.

The chain recombines TRBV28 with TRBJ1-2, with D perhaps TRBD1 (5 bases). The CDR3 is 15 residues long. CDR1 is MDHEN and CDR2 is SYDVKM in the germline V gene. Trimming pared 2 bases from V and 5 bases from J, leaving 15 bases between. For the CDR3, the DNA is TGTGCCAGCAGTTTAATTGGGGCAGCTACTTATGGCTACACCTTC. Translating gives CASSLIGAATYGYTF.

Only a few counts were recorded for this clonotype. J is TRBJ1-1 and V is TRBV5-6; TRBD1 matches 7 bases. CDR3 size: 18 residues. V dropped 4 bases and J dropped 0; count of bases not matched to a gene: 15. Germline CDR1 reads SGHDT; CDR2 reads YYEEEE. In nucleotides, the CDR3 is TGTGCCAGCAGCCGCAGGGGGAGGGAAATGCGTTTGAACACTGAAGCTTTCTTT. This codes for CASSRRGREMRLNTEAFF.

The V call is TRBV19, the J call TRBJ1-5; TRBD1 agrees at 8 bases. CDR3 length equals 13 residues. The germline gives CDR1 LNHDA, CDR2 SQIVND (reference sequence). J lost 6 bases, V lost 5 bases, and 3 bases had no gene match. The CDR3 sequence is CASSPTGAQPQHF. In DNA, the CDR3 is TGTGCCAGTAGTCCGACAGGGGCTCAGCCCCAGCATTTT.

This chain uses TRBV10-3 with TRBJ1-1; D ambiguous. The CDR3 loop spans 13 amino acids. Trimming removed 0 bases at V and 5 bases at J, with 7 bases between. Looked up from germline, CDR1 is ENHRY and CDR2 is SYGVKD. The CDR3 DNA follows: TGTGCCATCAGTGAGTCCCCAAGGACTGAAGCTTTCTTT. Its protein is CAISESPRTEAFF.

The rearrangement uses TRBV25-1 and TRBJ1-4, with D possibly TRBD1 on 6 matching bases. Trimming took off 3 bases at V and 6 bases at J, with 11 bases between the two ends. Per germline, CDR1 MGHDK and CDR2 SYGVNS. The CDR3 runs 14 residues. The CDR3 region is CASSEPWTDEKLFF. DNA of the CDR3: TGTGCCAGCAGTGAGCCCTGGACAGATGAAAAACTGTTTTTT.

CDR3 sequence: CASSTRLGVRPSYEQYF. The CDR3 coding sequence is TGCGCCAGCAGCACTCGCCTTGGAGTGAGGCCCTCCTACGAGCAGTACTTC. This rearrangement joins TRBV4-1 to TRBJ2-7, with unresolved D. The CDR3 loop spans 17 amino acids. Germline loops: CDR1 MGHRA, CDR2 YSYEKL. Trimming stripped 5 bases from V and 0 bases from J, with 20 bases between.

V usage is TRBV7-9 and J usage is TRBJ1-5; TRBD1 might be the D (6 bases). CDR1 is SEHNR, CDR2 FQNEAQ, per germline (reference sequence). The CDR3 loop spans 13 amino acids. The CDR3 DNA reads TGTGCTTCAACCTTAGGGGGGGAACAGCCCCAGCATTTT. Its translation is CASTLGGEQPQHF.

The chain joins TRBV12-3 or TRBV12-4 to TRBJ1-2; 10 bases map to TRBD1. The ends lost 3 bases at V and 4 bases at J; junction bases unmatched: 5. This CDR3 comprises 15 residues. CDR3 DNA: TGTGCCAGCAGTTTTGGACAGGGGGGAGGCTATGGCTACACCTTC. It specifies CASSFGQGGGYGYTF.

This rearrangement joins TRBV11-3 to TRBJ2-7; no firm D call. Trimming took off 3 bases at V and 1 base at J, with 7 bases between the two ends. The CDR3 loop spans 13 amino acids. Germline CDR1 is SGHNT and CDR2 is YENEEA. Here the CDR3 DNA reads TGTGCCAGCAGCTTGACGGTTTCCTACGAGCAGTACGTC. Translating gives CASSLTVSYEQYV.

This clonotype was found a few times. The rearrangement links TRBV2 to TRBJ2-5; TRBD2 is a possible D gene (5 bases). V was pared by 2 bases and J by 5 bases, with 9 bases between. The germline CDR1 and CDR2 sequences are SNHLY and FYNNEI. CDR3 length: 13 amino acids. DNA of the CDR3: TGTGCCAGCAGTGAACGGCGAGGGGAGACCCAGTACTTC. Translation: CASSERRGETQYF.

In its sample, this clonotype was seen a few times. This rearrangement joins TRBV5-1 to TRBJ1-6; TRBD1 might be the D (6 bases). In germline, CDR1 is SGHRS, CDR2 YFSETQ. With 4 bases removed from V and 7 bases from J, the gap between germline ends came to 18 bases. The CDR3 extends over 16 amino acids. The CDR3 region is CASSPSTGSGNSPLHF. CDR3 nucleotide sequence: TGCGCCAGCAGCCCGTCAACAGGGTCAGGGAATTCACCCCTCCACTTT.

A few counts support this clonotype. V usage is TRBV5-5 and J usage is TRBJ2-7; D is perhaps TRBD1 or TRBD2 (5 bases each). Germline V CDR1 and CDR2: SGHKS, YYEKEE (reference sequence). V gave up 4 bases and J gave up 0 bases, with 8 bases separating them. The CDR3 totals 13 residues. The CDR3 region has the DNA TGTGCCAGCAGCGGGACGGCCTCCTACGAGCAGTACTTC. It specifies CASSGTASYEQYF.

The chain employs TRBV6-1 and TRBJ2-5; 9 bases agree with TRBD1. The assigned J gene may be wrong: the sequence end matches TRBJ2-7 better. The CDR3 contains 14 residues. Germline-derived CDR1 and CDR2 are MNHNS and SASEGT. In DNA, the CDR3 is TGTGCCAGCAATAGTCCGGGACAGGGTTACGAGCAGTACTTC. Translation gives CASNSPGQGYEQYF.

This clonotype was picked up a small number of times. The rearrangement joins TRBV3-1 to TRBJ2-4; 8 bases line up with TRBD2. The DNA end is a closer match to TRBJ2-7, so the J assignment may be wrong. This CDR3 has 14 residues. Germline CDR1 reads LGHDT; CDR2 reads YNNKEL (reference sequence). CDR3 region: CASSQAGGVSEQYF. Here the CDR3 DNA reads TGTGCCAGCAGCCAAGCCGGGGGGGTCAGCGAGCAGTACTTC.

V usage is TRBV11-2 and J usage is TRBJ2-3; D is uncertain. Germline V lookup: CDR1 SGHAT, CDR2 FQNNGV. This CDR3 contains 18 residues. V shed 0 bases and J shed 2 bases, with 18 bases lying between them. The CDR3 loop is CASSLDPGSVTLTDTQYF. CDR3 DNA sequence: TGTGCCAGCAGCTTAGATCCGGGTTCCGTCACCCTCACAGATACGCAGTATTTT.

Comments on this clonotype: The junction shows a germline mismatch at one end, possibly a read error. This chain's CDR3 is CASSRGRAKETRYF. The CDR3 region has the DNA TGTGCCAGCAGCCGGGGACGGGCGAAAGAGACCCGGTACTTC. J is TRBJ2-5 and V is TRBV7-8, with D possibly called TRBD1 or TRBD2 (5 bases each). Germline CDR1 reads SGHVS; CDR2 reads FQNEAQ. The CDR3 runs 14 residues.

The chain uses TRBV12-3 or TRBV12-4 and TRBJ2-1; D possibly matches TRBD1 or TRBD2 (5 bases each). Trimming removed 6 bases from V and 0 bases from J, with 12 bases in between. The CDR3 contains 15 residues. CDR3 DNA sequence: TGTGCCAGCAGACAGGACGGGGCCTCCTACAATGAGCAGTTCTTC. It translates to CASRQDGASYNEQFF.

The chain uses TRBV2 and TRBJ2-3, with TRBD2 identical over 7 bases. The CDR3 totals 13 residues. The V and J ends lost 7 bases and 6 bases, in that order; junction bases with no gene match: 7. Germline loops: CDR1 SNHLY, CDR2 FYNNEI. CDR3 bases: TGTGCCAGCACGGCAGCGGGGCTGGATACGCAGTATTTT. This sequence encodes CASTAAGLDTQYF.

The chain is built from TRBV28 and TRBJ2-4; 8 nucleotides agree with TRBD1. The CDR3 extends over 13 amino acids. V lost 8 bases and J lost 14; bases outside the gene matches: 14. The germline CDR1 and CDR2 sequences are MDHEN and SYDVKM. CDR3 in DNA: TGTGCCAGCGGACAGGGACGGGCCCGAGGGGAGTACTTC. Translated, it gives CASGQGRARGEYF.

The chain uses TRBV20-1 and TRBJ2-1; no reliable D call. CDR3 length: 13 amino acids. V lost 3 bases to trimming and J lost 4 bases, with 10 bases between them. Germline CDR1 reads DFQATT; CDR2 reads SNEGSKA (reference sequence). The CDR3 DNA reads TGCAGTGCTAGGCGGCCGGATTACAATGAGCAGTTCTTC. Its protein is CSARRPDYNEQFF.

The J gene is TRBJ1-4, the V gene TRBV4-1; no reliable D call. The CDR3 runs 14 residues. The V end lost 2 bases, the J end lost 4 bases, and 8 bases lay between the germline ends. Germline V CDR1 and CDR2: MGHRA, YSYEKL. The DNA for the CDR3 is TGCGCCAGCAGCCAACGACCGAATAATGAAAAACTGTTTTTT. Protein: CASSQRPNNEKLFF.

Here the CDR3 DNA reads TGCAGTGCTAGTCATGGGACTAGCGGGGTGATCGAGCAGTACTTC. Its translation: CSASHGTSGVIEQYF. V and J are TRBV20-1 and TRBJ2-7; 13 nucleotides line up with TRBD2. Germline CDR1 and CDR2: DFQATT and SNEGSKA (reference sequence). This CDR3 has 15 amino acids. J lost 6 bases, V lost 3 bases, and 8 bases had no gene match.

The V call is TRBV3-1, the J call TRBJ2-2; 9 bases fit TRBD2. V lost 1 base to trimming and J lost 9 bases; unmatched junction nucleotides: 9. This CDR3 comprises 16 residues. Looked up from germline, CDR1 is LGHDT and CDR2 is YNNKEL (reference sequence). The chain's CDR3 is CASSQGSAGGPRELFF. Here the CDR3 DNA reads TGTGCCAGCAGCCAAGGATCCGCGGGGGGGCCCCGGGAGCTGTTTTTT.

Regarding this clonotype: Compared with germline, one end of the junction differs, possibly owing to a read error. The chain combines TRBV7-2 with TRBJ2-1; D remains unclear. Germline-derived CDR1 and CDR2 are SGHTA and FQGNSA. The CDR3 is 12 amino acids. The CDR3, as DNA: TGTGCCAGCAGCCATACGGGCAATAAGCAGTTCTTC. It codes for CASSHTGNKQFF.

This chain links TRBV11-2 with TRBJ2-5; 7 bases are shared with TRBD1. The end of the DNA aligns better with TRBJ2-7, so the J call may be wrong. The CDR3 is made up of 15 amino acids. Germline values: CDR1 SGHAT, CDR2 FQNNGV. The CDR3 sequence: CASSTDRPGFYEQYF. In DNA, the CDR3 is TGTGCCAGCAGCACGGACAGGCCGGGGTTCTACGAGCAGTACTTC.